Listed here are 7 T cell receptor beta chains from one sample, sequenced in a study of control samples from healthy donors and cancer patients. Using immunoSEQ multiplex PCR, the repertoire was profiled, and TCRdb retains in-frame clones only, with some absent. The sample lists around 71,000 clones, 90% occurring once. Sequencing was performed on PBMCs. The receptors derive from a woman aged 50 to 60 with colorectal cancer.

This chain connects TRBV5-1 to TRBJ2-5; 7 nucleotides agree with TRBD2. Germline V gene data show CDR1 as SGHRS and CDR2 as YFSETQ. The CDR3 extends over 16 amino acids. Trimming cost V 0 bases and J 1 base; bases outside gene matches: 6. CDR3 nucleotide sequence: TGCGCCAGCAGCTTGGGTCCAGCGGGGACCCAAGAGACCCAGTACTTC. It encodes CASSLGPAGTQETQYF.

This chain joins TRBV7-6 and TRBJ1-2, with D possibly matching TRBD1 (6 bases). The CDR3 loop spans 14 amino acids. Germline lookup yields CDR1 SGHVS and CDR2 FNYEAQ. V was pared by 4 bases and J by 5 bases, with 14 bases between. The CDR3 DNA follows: TGTGCCAGCAGCTCTAGCGGACAGATTTATGGCTACACCTTC. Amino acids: CASSSSGQIYGYTF.

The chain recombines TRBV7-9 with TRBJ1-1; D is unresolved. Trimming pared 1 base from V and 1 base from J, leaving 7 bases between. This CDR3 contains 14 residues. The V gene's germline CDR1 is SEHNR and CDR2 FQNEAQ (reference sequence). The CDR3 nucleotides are TGTGCCAGCAGCTTAGGAGGCACGAACACTGAAGCTTTCTTT. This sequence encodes CASSLGGTNTEAFF.

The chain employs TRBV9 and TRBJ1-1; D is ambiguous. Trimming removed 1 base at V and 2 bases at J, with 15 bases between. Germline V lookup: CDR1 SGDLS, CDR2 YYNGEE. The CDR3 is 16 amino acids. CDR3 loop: CASSVSSAGSNTEAFF. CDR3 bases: TGTGCCAGCAGCGTATCGAGCGCGGGTAGTAACACTGAAGCTTTCTTT.

Here the CDR3 reads CASSVHRAGGGTGELFF. As DNA, the CDR3 is TGTGCCAGCAGCGTACACAGGGCAGGGGGCGGCACCGGGGAGCTGTTTTTT. V gene TRBV7-3 combines with J gene TRBJ2-2; TRBD1 aligns across 8 bases. Trimming took 5 bases from V and 4 from J; bases not matched to a gene: 12. The CDR3 spans 17 residues. Germline assignment: CDR1 SGHTA and CDR2 FQGTGA.

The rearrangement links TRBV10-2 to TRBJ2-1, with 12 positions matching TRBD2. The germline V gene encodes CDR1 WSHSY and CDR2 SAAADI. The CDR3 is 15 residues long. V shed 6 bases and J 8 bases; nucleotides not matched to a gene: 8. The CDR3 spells CASSHGLAGLYEQFF. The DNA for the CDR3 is TGCGCCAGCAGCCACGGACTAGCGGGATTATATGAGCAGTTCTTC.

CDR3 bases: TGCGCCAGCAGCTTGGAGGTTACAGCAAACTATGGCTACACCTTC. It translates to CASSLEVTANYGYTF. V and J are TRBV5-1 and TRBJ1-2, with D uncertain. Trimming stripped 0 bases from V and 2 bases from J, with 11 bases between. The CDR3 has 15 residues. CDR1 is SGHRS, CDR2 YFSETQ, per germline.